Each of the 10 T cell receptor beta chains below was sequenced from the same sample in a study of blood T cells in healthy people across ages. Then a second PCR, running roughly 6 to 11 cycles, was carried out with a sample-barcoded 5' primer and a J-beta primer mix. Using its own MiXCR run on the 5' RACE reads, TCRdb lists one record per CDR3 protein. The sample includes about 650,000 distinct CDR3 sequences, approximately 30% of them seen just once. The sequenced material came from blood. The receptor source for this set is an elderly woman in good health.

This clonotype was picked up many times. The CDR3 reads CSARGSRGYEQYF. The CDR3 nucleotides read TGCAGTGCTAGAGGGTCTCGGGGCTACGAGCAGTACTTC. The chain has TRBV20-1 and TRBJ2-7, with a possible D match to TRBD2 (5 bases). The CDR3 is 13 amino acids. CDR1 is DFQATT and CDR2 is SNEGSKA in the germline V gene (reference sequence). V lost 1 base, J lost 3 bases, and 10 bases lay in between.

The chain has TRBV5-1 and TRBJ1-3, with a possible D match to TRBD1 (5 bases). The CDR3 sequence is 14 residues long. Deletions cut 4 bases from V and 5 bases from J, with 13 bases between. Germline V CDR1 and CDR2: SGHRS, YFSETQ. CDR3 in amino acids: CASSVTENRNTIYF. DNA of the CDR3: TGCGCCAGCAGCGTGACAGAAAATAGAAACACCATATATTTT.

This chain links TRBV5-1 with TRBJ2-7, with TRBD2 identical over 14 bases. J gave up 7 bases and V 3 bases, and 6 bases lay outside the gene matches. The CDR3 covers 15 residues. Germline V gene sequence: CDR1 SGHRS, CDR2 YFSETQ. The CDR3 bases are TGCGCCAGCAGCTGGACTAGCGGGGGGCCGAGTGAGCAGTACTTC. This gives the protein CASSWTSGGPSEQYF. The full variable domain, its missing parts supplied by reference TRBV5-1 and TRBJ2-7, is KAGVTQTPRYLIKTRGQQVTLSCSPISGHRSVSWYQQTPGQGLQFLFEYFSETQRNKGNFPGRFSGRQFSNSRSEMNVSTLELGDSALYLCASSWTSGGPSEQYFGPGTRLTVT.

This clonotype has a handful of counts. J is TRBJ1-2 and V is TRBV24-1, with 7 bases matching TRBD1. The V and J ends lost 5 bases and 7 bases, in that order; junction bases with no gene match: 6. Germline assignment: CDR1 KGHDR and CDR2 SFDVKD. The CDR3 totals 13 residues. This chain's CDR3 is CATSGGTVSGYTF. CDR3 coding DNA: TGTGCCACCAGTGGCGGGACAGTAAGTGGCTACACCTTC.

This clonotype was detected a few times. This may arise from a read error, as a much more abundant clone is one base away. This rearrangement joins TRBV6-2 or TRBV6-3 to TRBJ2-6, with 9 bases that match TRBD1. Germline-derived CDR1 and CDR2 are MNHEY and SVGEGT. This CDR3 contains 18 residues. V dropped 3 bases and J dropped 1; count of bases not matched to a gene: 7. The CDR3 loop is CASSYVNRGRSGANVLTF. In nucleotides, the CDR3 is TGTGCCAGCAGTTATGTTAACAGGGGGCGTTCTGGGGCCAACGTCCTGACTTTC.

This clonotype was counted a few times. The V and J genes are TRBV7-9 and TRBJ1-4; D gene unclear. This CDR3 comprises 16 residues. The V gene lost 0 bases and the J gene lost 4 bases, with 12 bases spanning the gap. Germline-derived CDR1 and CDR2 are SEHNR and FQNEAQ (reference sequence). The CDR3 reads CASSLAWSMGNEKLFF. The CDR3 nucleotides are TGTGCCAGCAGCTTAGCGTGGTCCATGGGTAATGAAAAACTGTTTTTT.

This clonotype showed up just a few times. V usage is TRBV15 and J usage is TRBJ2-7, with a weak D call TRBD2 (6 bases). Germline V gene sequence: CDR1 LNHNV, CDR2 YYDKDF (reference sequence). Trimming pared 6 bases from V and 2 bases from J, leaving 11 bases between. CDR3 length: 13 residues. This chain's CDR3 is CATSETRAYEQYF. Written as DNA, the CDR3 is TGTGCCACCAGTGAGACTAGGGCCTACGAGCAGTACTTC. The whole variable domain, remainder taken from reference TRBV15 and TRBJ2-7, is DAMVIQNPRYQVTQFGKPVTLSCSQTLNHNVMYWYQQKSSQAPKLLFHYYDKDFNNEADTPDNFQSRRPNTSFCFLDIRSPGLGDTAMYLCATSETRAYEQYFGPGTRLTVT.

This clonotype was found many times. The rearrangement links TRBV5-1 to TRBJ2-3; 9 bases are shared with TRBD2. Per germline, CDR1 SGHRS and CDR2 YFSETQ. This CDR3 is 17 amino acids long. With 0 bases clipped from V and 0 bases from J, the junction kept 5 bases outside the gene matches. CDR3 nucleotides: TGCGCCAGCAGCTTGGTTTTGCGGGGGGGGAGCACAGATACGCAGTATTTT. It is translated as CASSLVLRGGSTDTQYF.

J is TRBJ2-1 and V is TRBV7-9, with a weak D call TRBD1 (5 bases). There are 14 residues in the CDR3. The germline V gene has CDR1 SEHNR and CDR2 FQNEAQ (reference sequence). The ends were cut back, 1 base at V and 6 bases at J, with 10 bases in the middle. The CDR3, as DNA: TGTGCCAGCAGCTTAGGGGGCCTAGTCAATGAGCAGTTCTTC. This gives the protein CASSLGGLVNEQFF.

This clonotype occurred many times. The gene calls are TRBV20-1 and TRBJ2-3, with 13 nucleotides matching TRBD2. The trim removed 1 base at V and 11 bases at J, leaving 3 bases unmatched. Germline V lookup: CDR1 DFQATT, CDR2 SNEGSKA (reference sequence). The CDR3 has 13 amino acids. Here the CDR3 reads CSARARLAGGQYF. In DNA, the CDR3 is TGCAGTGCTAGAGCCCGACTAGCGGGGGGGCAGTATTTT.